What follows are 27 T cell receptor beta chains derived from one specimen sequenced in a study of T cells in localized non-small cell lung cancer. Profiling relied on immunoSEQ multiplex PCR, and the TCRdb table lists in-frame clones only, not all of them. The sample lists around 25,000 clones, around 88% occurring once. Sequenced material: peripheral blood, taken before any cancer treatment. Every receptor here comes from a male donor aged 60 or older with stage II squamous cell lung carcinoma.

Written as DNA, the CDR3 is TGTGCCAGCAGCTCAGGACAGACATTAGCCAAAAACATTCAGTACTTC. As protein: CASSSGQTLAKNIQYF. This chain connects TRBV11-2 to TRBJ2-4; maybe TRBD1 (6 bases). Germline V gene data show CDR1 as SGHAT and CDR2 as FQNNGV. V was shortened by 4 bases and J by 0 bases, with 13 bases between the two germline ends. The CDR3 extends over 16 amino acids.

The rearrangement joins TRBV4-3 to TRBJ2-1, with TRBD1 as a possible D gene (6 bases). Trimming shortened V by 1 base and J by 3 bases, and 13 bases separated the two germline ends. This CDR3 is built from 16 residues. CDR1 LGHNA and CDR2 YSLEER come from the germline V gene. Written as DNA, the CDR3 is TGCGCCAGCAGCCAAGTATGGTACAGGGACTACAATGAGCAGTTCTTC. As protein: CASSQVWYRDYNEQFF.

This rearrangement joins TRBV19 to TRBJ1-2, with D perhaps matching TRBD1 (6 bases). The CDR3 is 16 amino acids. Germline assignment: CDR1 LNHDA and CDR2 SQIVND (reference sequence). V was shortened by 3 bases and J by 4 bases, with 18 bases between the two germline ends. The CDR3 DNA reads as TGTGCCAGTAGTATTCCCGGCGGGGGGCTTAGCTATGGCTACACCTTC. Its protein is CASSIPGGGLSYGYTF.

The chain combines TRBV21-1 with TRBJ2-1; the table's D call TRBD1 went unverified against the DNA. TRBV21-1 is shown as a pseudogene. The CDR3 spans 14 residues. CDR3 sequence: CASSKVKGPCEQFF. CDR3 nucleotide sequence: TGTGCCAGCAGCAAAGTTAAGGGGCCCTGTGAGCAGTTCTTC.

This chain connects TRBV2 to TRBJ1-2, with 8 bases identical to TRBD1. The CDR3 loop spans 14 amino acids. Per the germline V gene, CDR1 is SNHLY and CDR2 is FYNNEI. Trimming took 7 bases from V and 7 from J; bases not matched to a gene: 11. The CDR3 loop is CASIQDREGGGYTF. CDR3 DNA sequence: TGTGCCAGCATTCAGGACAGGGAAGGCGGTGGCTACACCTTC.

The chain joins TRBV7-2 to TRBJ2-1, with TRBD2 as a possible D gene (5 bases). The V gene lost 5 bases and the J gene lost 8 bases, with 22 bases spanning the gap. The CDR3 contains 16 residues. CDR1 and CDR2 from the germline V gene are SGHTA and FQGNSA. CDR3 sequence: CASSLKGLSLLHEQFF. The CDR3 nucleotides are TGTGCCAGCAGCCTAAAAGGACTTTCCCTCCTACATGAGCAGTTCTTC.

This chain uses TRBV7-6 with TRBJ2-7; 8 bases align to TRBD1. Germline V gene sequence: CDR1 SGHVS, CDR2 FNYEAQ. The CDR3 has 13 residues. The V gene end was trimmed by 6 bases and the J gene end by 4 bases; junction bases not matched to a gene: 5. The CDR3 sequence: CASRGRGQYEQYF. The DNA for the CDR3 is TGTGCCAGCAGAGGCAGGGGGCAGTACGAGCAGTACTTC.

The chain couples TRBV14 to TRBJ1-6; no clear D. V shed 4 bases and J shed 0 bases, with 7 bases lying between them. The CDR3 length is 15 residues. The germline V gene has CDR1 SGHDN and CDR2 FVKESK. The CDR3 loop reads CASSPLGSYNSPLHF. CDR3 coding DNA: TGTGCCAGCAGCCCCCTCGGCTCCTATAATTCACCCCTCCACTTT.

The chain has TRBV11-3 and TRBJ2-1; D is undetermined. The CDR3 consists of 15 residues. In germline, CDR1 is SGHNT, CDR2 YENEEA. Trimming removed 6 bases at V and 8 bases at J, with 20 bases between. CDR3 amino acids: CASSNPGPEIHEQFF. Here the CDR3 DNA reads TGTGCCAGCAGTAATCCGGGCCCAGAAATACATGAGCAGTTCTTC.

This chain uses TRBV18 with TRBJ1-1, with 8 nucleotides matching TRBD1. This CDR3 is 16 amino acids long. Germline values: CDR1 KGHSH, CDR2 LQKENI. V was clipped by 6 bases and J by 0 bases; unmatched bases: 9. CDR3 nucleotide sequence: TGTGCCAGCTCTCTACAGGGGGGGCGAATGAACACTGAAGCTTTCTTT. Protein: CASSLQGGRMNTEAFF.

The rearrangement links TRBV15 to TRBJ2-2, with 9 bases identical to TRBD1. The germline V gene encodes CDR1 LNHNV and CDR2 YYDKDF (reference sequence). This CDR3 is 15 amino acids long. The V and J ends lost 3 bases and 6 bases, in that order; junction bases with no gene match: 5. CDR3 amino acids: CATSRETGGAGELFF. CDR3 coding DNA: TGTGCCACCAGCAGGGAGACAGGGGGGGCCGGGGAGCTGTTTTTT.

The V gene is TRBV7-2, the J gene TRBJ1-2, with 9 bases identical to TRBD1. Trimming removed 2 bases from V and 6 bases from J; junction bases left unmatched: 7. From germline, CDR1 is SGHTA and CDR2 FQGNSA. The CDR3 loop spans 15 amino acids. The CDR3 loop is CASSLNYRGQDGYTF. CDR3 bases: TGTGCCAGCAGCTTAAATTACAGGGGGCAAGATGGCTACACCTTC.

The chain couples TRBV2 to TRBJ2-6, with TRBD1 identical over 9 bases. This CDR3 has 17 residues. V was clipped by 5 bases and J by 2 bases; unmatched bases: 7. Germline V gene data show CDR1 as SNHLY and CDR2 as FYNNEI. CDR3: CASSYRDRAAGANVLTF. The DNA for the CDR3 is TGTGCCAGCAGTTACCGGGACAGGGCTGCTGGGGCCAACGTCCTGACTTTC.

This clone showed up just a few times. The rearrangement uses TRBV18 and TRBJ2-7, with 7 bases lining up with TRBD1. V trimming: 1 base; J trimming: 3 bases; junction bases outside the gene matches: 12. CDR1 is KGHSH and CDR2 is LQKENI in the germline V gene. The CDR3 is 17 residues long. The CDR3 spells CASSPLRGQILGYEQYF. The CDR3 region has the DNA TGTGCCAGCTCACCACTCCGGGGACAGATCCTAGGCTACGAGCAGTACTTC. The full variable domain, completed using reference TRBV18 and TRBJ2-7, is NAGVMQNPRHLVRRRGQEARLRCSPMKGHSHVYWYRQLPEEGLKFMVYLQKENIIDESGMPKERFSAEFPKEGPSILRIQQVVRGDSAAYFCASSPLRGQILGYEQYFGPGTRLTVT.

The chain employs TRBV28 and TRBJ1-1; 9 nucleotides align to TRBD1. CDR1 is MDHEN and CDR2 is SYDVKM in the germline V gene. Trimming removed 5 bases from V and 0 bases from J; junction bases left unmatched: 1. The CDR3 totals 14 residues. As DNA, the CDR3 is TGTGCCAGCAGTGGACAGGGGTTGAACACTGAAGCTTTCTTT. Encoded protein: CASSGQGLNTEAFF.

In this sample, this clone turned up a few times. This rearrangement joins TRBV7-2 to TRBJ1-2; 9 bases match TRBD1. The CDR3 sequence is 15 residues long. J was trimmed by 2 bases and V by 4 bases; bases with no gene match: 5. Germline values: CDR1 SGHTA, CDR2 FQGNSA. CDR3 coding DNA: TGTGCCAGCAGCTCGGGGACAGGGAGGAACTATGGCTACACCTTC. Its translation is CASSSGTGRNYGYTF.

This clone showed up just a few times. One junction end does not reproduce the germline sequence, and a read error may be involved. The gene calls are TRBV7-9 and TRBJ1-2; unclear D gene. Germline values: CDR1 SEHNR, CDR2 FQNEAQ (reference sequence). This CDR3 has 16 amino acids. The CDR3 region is CASSPARQLATMATSF. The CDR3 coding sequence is TGTGCCAGCAGCCCCGCCCGCCAGCTGGCCACTATGGCTACATCCTTC.

CDR3: CASSPRTGSYNEQFF. DNA for the CDR3: TGTGCCAGCAGCCCTCGGACAGGCTCCTACAATGAGCAGTTCTTC. The rearrangement joins TRBV5-6 to TRBJ2-1; 7 nucleotides match TRBD1. The CDR3 contains 15 residues. Germline loops: CDR1 SGHDT, CDR2 YYEEEE. V lost 4 bases and J lost 0; bases outside the gene matches: 4. The complete variable domain, with remaining parts taken from reference TRBV5-6 and TRBJ2-1, reads DAGVTQSPTHLIKTRGQQVTLRCSPKSGHDTVSWYQQALGQGPQFIFQYYEEEERQRGNFPDRFSGHQFPNYSSELNVNALLLGDSALYLCASSPRTGSYNEQFFGPGTRLTVL.

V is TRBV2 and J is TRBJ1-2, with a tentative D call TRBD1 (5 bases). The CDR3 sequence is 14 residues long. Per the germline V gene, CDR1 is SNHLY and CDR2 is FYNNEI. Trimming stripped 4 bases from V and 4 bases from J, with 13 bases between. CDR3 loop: CASSADQGVYGYTF. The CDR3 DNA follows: TGTGCCAGCAGTGCGGACCAGGGAGTCTATGGCTACACCTTC.

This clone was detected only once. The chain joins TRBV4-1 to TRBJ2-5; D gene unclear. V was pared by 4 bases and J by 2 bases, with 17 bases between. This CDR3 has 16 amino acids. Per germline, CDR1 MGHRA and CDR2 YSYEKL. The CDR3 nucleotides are TGCGCCAGCAGCCCCCGAGTGGACGGGCCGCAAGAGACCCAGTACTTC. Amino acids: CASSPRVDGPQETQYF.

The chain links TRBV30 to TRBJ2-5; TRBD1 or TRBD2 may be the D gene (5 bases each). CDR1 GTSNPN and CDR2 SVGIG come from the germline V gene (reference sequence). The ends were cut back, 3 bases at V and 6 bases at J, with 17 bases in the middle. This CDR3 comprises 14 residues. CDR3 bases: TGTGCCTGGAGCCCCGGGGCCCTCTGGAAGACCCAGTACTTC. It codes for CAWSPGALWKTQYF.

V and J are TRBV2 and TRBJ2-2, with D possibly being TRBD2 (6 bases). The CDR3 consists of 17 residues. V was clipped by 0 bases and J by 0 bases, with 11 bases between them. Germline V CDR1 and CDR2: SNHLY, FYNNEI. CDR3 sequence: CASSEARRGTNTGELFF. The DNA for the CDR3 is TGTGCCAGCAGTGAAGCGCGTCGGGGGACGAACACCGGGGAGCTGTTTTTT.

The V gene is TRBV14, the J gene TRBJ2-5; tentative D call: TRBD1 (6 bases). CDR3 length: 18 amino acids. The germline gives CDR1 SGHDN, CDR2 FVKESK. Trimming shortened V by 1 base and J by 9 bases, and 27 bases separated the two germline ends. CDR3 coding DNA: TGTGCCAGCAGCCAAGGCGGTAACAGGGCTACTCTCTCTGGGGCCCAGTACTTC. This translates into CASSQGGNRATLSGAQYF.

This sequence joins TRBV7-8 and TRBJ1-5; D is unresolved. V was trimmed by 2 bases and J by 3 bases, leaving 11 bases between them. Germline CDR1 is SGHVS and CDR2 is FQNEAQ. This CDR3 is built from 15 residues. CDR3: CASSLTGQFNQPQHF. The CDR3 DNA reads TGTGCCAGCAGCTTAACTGGGCAGTTCAATCAGCCCCAGCATTTT.

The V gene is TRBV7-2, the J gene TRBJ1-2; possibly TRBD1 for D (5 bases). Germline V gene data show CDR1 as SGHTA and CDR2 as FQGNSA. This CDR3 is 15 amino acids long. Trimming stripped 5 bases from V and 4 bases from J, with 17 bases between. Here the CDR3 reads CASSRDPGTGYGYTF. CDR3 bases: TGTGCCAGCAGCCGGGACCCGGGGACTGGCTATGGCTACACCTTC.

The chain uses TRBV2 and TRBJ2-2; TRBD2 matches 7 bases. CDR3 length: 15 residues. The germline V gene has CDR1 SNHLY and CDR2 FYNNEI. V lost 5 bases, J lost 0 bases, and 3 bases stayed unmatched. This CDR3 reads CASSSTSSNTGELFF. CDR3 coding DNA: TGTGCCAGCAGTTCGACTAGCTCGAACACCGGGGAGCTGTTTTTT. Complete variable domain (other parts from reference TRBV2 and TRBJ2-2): EPEVTQTPSHQVTQMGQEVILRCVPISNHLYFYWYRQILGQKVEFLVSFYNNEISEKSEIFDDQFSVERPDGSNFTLKIRSTKLEDSAMYFCASSSTSSNTGELFFGEGSRLTVL.

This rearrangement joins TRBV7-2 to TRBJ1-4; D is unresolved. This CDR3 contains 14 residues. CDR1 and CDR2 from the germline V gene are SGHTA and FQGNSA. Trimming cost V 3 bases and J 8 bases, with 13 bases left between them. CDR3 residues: CASSLGLGGEKLFF. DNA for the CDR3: TGTGCCAGCAGCTTGGGCCTCGGAGGGGAAAAACTGTTTTTT.